This note documents a single TCR beta chain sequence. These data originate in a study of OX40 agonist ivuxolimab in advanced cancers. Across the study: Patients' therapy was ivuxolimab, an antibody that acts as an agonist of OX40 (CD134).

TCRdb keeps only in-frame clones here, not all; method: immunoSEQ multiplex PCR. The table has more than 55,000 clones, around 86% seen once. Trimming left V 0 bases short and J 0 bases short, with 12 bases between. CDR3 length: 17 amino acids. Germline CDR1 MGHDK, CDR2 SYGVNS. The sequence derives from an adult with an advanced solid tumor such as melanoma, head and neck, liver or kidney cancer. V is TRBV25-1 and J is TRBJ1-3; possible D gene TRBD1, 5 bases. The specimen comprised CD4+ or CD8+ T cells sorted from blood, sampled in a trial of the OX40 agonist ivuxolimab. This CDR3 reads CASSEYMGGLSGNTIYF. The CDR3 nucleotides are TGTGCCAGCAGTGAATATATGGGGGGACTCTCTGGAAACACCATATATTTT.